This T cell receptor beta chain was observed in a study of blood T cell repertoires in COVID-19. Study context: From the United States, Italy and Spain came samples of acute and convalescent COVID-19. Nucleic acid was either cDNA or gDNA, and it came from T cells, B-cell-depleted T cells, or PBMCs.

The V end was cut by 4 bases, the J end by 14 bases, with 24 bases between. The CDR3 runs 15 residues. Germline CDR1 and CDR2: SGHRS and YFSETQ. Per the study methods: Reference gene primer amplification in the assay estimated nucleated cell counts. Profiled with immunoSEQ multiplex PCR; TCRdb holds only in-frame clones, not every one. That table is the source of V, J and clone size, and D and trimming were worked out from the DNA. The sample carries around 74,000 clones, more than 90% recorded once. The source is a woman older than 75 with active or convalescent COVID-19. The chain is built from TRBV5-1 and TRBJ2-2; D is possibly TRBD2 (6 bases). The source material was peripheral blood. The CDR3 is CASSVRDSKMKGLFF. The CDR3 coding sequence is TGCGCCAGCAGCGTCCGGGACTCAAAGATGAAGGGTCTGTTTTTT.